This TCR beta chain is from a study of shared clonotypes between healthy human individuals. Every subset had its genomic DNA shared out evenly among several immunoSEQ plates. Produced via immunoSEQ multiplex PCR; TCRdb's table is partial and in-frame only. The top ten clones hold about 0.12% of a sample with about 610,000 clones, 90% to 97% of them seen once. This clone was seen only once. Other nucleotide sequences from this sample produce the same CDR3. Positive CCR7 selection of CD45RO-negative cells yielded the naive CD8 cells, and terminally differentiated effector memory CD45RA+ cells were excluded. Adult Caucasians living in Nashville, Tennessee made up all of the donors. Germline-derived CDR1 and CDR2 are MNHEY and SVGAGI. The CDR3 runs 15 residues. V trimming: 2 bases; J trimming: 1 base; junction bases outside the gene matches: 4.

The chain joins TRBV6-5 to TRBJ2-5; 7 positions agree with TRBD2. This clonotype originated in a woman aged 25 to 39 in good health. Material for sequencing was naive CD8+ T cells sorted from blood. The CDR3 DNA is TGTGCCAGCAGTTACACCCTAGCGGTCCAAGAGACCCAGTACTTC. This encodes CASSYTLAVQETQYF.